The subject of this entry is one T cell receptor (beta chain). Sequencing used immunoSEQ multiplex PCR; TCRdb keeps in-frame clones, though not all of them. Seen here are a few hundred thousand clones, roughly 89% observed once, and the top ten hold 2.1%. The source of the sample is a study of blood T cell repertoires in COVID-19. Turning to the study itself: The United States, Italy and Spain provided the acute and convalescent COVID-19 samples. Nucleic acid was either cDNA or gDNA, and it came from T cells, B-cell-depleted T cells, or PBMCs.

Patients from Seattle were sampled longitudinally, starting during active infection. The clonotype originates from a woman aged 55-70 years with COVID-19, enrolled during active disease. Sequencing was performed on peripheral blood.

The CDR3 DNA reads as TGTGCCTGGAGCATTCTGGGACACCTGGACCAGCCCCAGCATTTT. Translating it yields CAWSILGHLDQPQHF. The chain carries TRBV30 and TRBJ1-5; D might be TRBD1 (6 bases). The CDR3 runs to 15 residues. From germline, CDR1 is GTSNPN and CDR2 SVGIG (reference sequence). The V and J ends lost 3 bases and 7 bases respectively, with 19 bases between them.